What follows is one T cell receptor (beta chain) and its context. Only a few counts were recorded for this clone. Its antigen is currently not known. No base quality information exists; no much larger clone differs at one position. These data come from a study of CD8+ T cells in alopecia areata (dated by TCRdb to the late 2010s). With respect to the entire study: The treated patients took part in an open-label pilot trial in which moderate-to-severe alopecia areata was treated with oral tofacitinib at 5 to 10 mg twice daily. Patients stayed on tofacitinib for 6 to 18 months and then had 6 months of follow-up off drug so that delayed response and recurrence could be assessed. The SALT score, which quantifies the percentage of affected scalp surface area, was used to measure disease severity in treated patients. The study used high-throughput TCRbeta sequencing to examine T cell clonal expansion in alopecia areata, in both the C3H/HeJ mouse model and human patients. Scalp tissue and sorted CD4+ and CD8+ peripheral blood T cells from patchy and totalis/universalis alopecia areata patients and from healthy controls were covered by human TCRbeta sequencing. Patients on tofacitinib were biopsied at baseline and after 4 and 24 weeks of treatment, and several of the patients also had a later scalp biopsy. Clonality in the scalp was compared among normal scalp (n=4), patchy alopecia areata scalp (n=8), and alopecia totalis/universalis scalp (n=8). RNA came from the PAXgene miRNA kit for fixed scalp, the miRNeasy kit for PBMCs, and the RNeasy kit for mouse skin. TCRbeta CDR3 regions were amplified by immunoSEQ multiplex PCR using 35 Vbeta forward and 13 Jbeta reverse primers. The paper's findings and limits, for the study overall: Compared with mice, TCR sequences shared between patients were less clear, possibly partly because of HLA diversity across the patient population. During tofacitinib treatment, many expanded lesional clones stuck around in both scalp and blood, and this persistence may partly explain why relapse happens after treatment is stopped. The treated cohort was small, with a single nonresponder, so links between baseline CD8+ expansion and response need larger studies. Lesional scalp, especially in alopecia totalis/universalis, showed higher clonality and more expanded CD8+ clones than normal scalp, suggesting antigenic drive. Resident alphabeta T cells in normal human skin are also sequenced, complicating scalp TCR repertoire analysis, unlike mouse skin dominated by gammadelta T cells. With tofacitinib, both scalp clonality and the number of expanded CD8+ clones among the top 100 scalp clones went down significantly.

The method was the immunoSEQ multiplex PCR assay. RNA was extracted from all samples and reverse transcribed into cDNA as template for TCR sequencing. First-strand cDNA was synthesized using SuperScript III with a 2:1 mix of oligo-dT and random hexamers. Amplification bias was assessed with a synthetic immune receptor repertoire, and residual bias was removed computationally. Per the original workflow: Raw reads were preprocessed for error removal, and CDR3 was defined according to IMGT conventions as running from the conserved cysteine to phenylalanine. To get clonality, Shannon entropy was normalized by log2 of the number of productive unique TCRs and the result was subtracted from 1. Scalp TCRbeta sequences were cross-referenced with sorted blood CD4 and CD8 repertoires so that the CD4 or CD8 identity of scalp clones could be inferred. In its TCRdb copy, this immuneACCESS table keeps in-frame sequences only and misses some clones. Where compared with another copy, unresolved V genes explain less than half of these, and the others have no known cause. The D gene and trimming were derived from the DNA, and the V and J assignments and clone size from that table. This sample holds about 210,000 clones; under 70% were observed only once. The ten top clones hold 4% to 5% of the sample.

From the germline V gene (reference sequence), CDR1 is SEHNR and CDR2 is FQNEAQ. V is clipped by 7 bases and J by 7 bases, and the sequence between their germline boundaries is 14 bases long. The CDR3, cysteine through phenylalanine, is 14 amino acids long. The DNA shown is the 42-base CDR3, in frame from base 1. The time point label for this specimen denotes: around 29 days on oral tofacitinib. Sample treatment or condition, as interpreted from the label and publication: oral pan-JAK inhibitor, 5-10 mg twice daily. Lesional scalp punch biopsies and peripheral blood were obtained from alopecia areata patients. PBMCs were isolated by density centrifugation and stained for CD3, CD4 and CD8, and CD4+ and CD8+ T cells were sorted on a FACSAria.

The sequence is built from TRBV7-9 and TRBJ1-6; the D gene remains uncertain. The sequences come from CD4+ T cells sorted from blood, collected at week 4, from a patient treated with tofacitinib. The TCR was taken from a human donor with alopecia areata. The CDR3 corresponds to CASTKESMNSPLHF. The base sequence is TGTGCCAGCACGAAGGAAAGTATGAATTCACCCCTCCACTTT.